The rows below give T cell receptor beta chains drawn from one sample of a study of long-term antiretroviral therapy in people with HIV. Generated by immunoSEQ multiplex PCR, the TCRdb table keeps only in-frame clones and is missing some. The top ten clones hold approximately 5.4% of a sample with around 40,000 clones, roughly 86% of them seen once. The sequenced sample was unsorted PBMCs, obtained 0.1 years before starting antiretroviral therapy. All receptors come from a woman aged 45-65 years with HIV. Both conserved end residues are part of each CDR3. D genes are given only for firm matches. Size is stated for part of the rows, as once, few or many counts, or as a class when the clone is expanded.

clone_size j_call v_call d_call cdr3_aa cdr3_nt
- TRBJ2-7 TRBV2 - CASSEPSYEQYF TGTGCCAGCAGTGAACCGAGTTACGAGCAGTACTTC
- TRBJ2-1 TRBV4-2 - CASSQTPGVGNEQFF TGTGCCAGCAGCCAAACCCCCGGGGTAGGGAATGAGCAGTTCTTC
- TRBJ2-5 TRBV4-1 TRBD2 CASSQAVRATGLAGEVETQYF TGCGCCAGCAGCCAAGCGGTGCGGGCTACGGGACTAGCGGGGGAGGTAGAGACCCAGTACTTC
- TRBJ2-2 TRBV7-2 TRBD1 CASSLGDSYRELFF TGTGCCAGCAGCTTAGGGGACAGCTACCGGGAGCTGTTTTTT
- TRBJ1-2 TRBV28 TRBD1 CASSYRGLRVNYGYTF TGTGCCAGCAGTTACAGGGGGCTCCGGGTGAACTATGGCTACACCTTC
- TRBJ1-1 TRBV19 - CASTPDGVRAFF TGTGCCAGTACCCCCGACGGGGTAAGAGCTTTCTTT
- TRBJ1-5 TRBV30 - CAWSRTIQGPGQPQHF TGTGCCTGGAGTCGGACTATACAGGGTCCGGGGCAGCCCCAGCATTTT
- TRBJ2-7 TRBV23-1 TRBD1 CASSHPLDRTYEQYF TGCGCCAGCAGTCACCCCCTGGACAGGACCTACGAGCAGTACTTC
- TRBJ2-1 TRBV7-8 - CASSWGASEQFF TGTGCCAGCAGCTGGGGGGCGAGTGAGCAGTTCTTC
- TRBJ1-2 TRBV7-2 - CASSLTPSRAYGYTF TGTGCCAGCAGCTTAACACCCTCCAGGGCCTATGGCTACACCTTC
- TRBJ2-1 TRBV7-6 TRBD2 CASSLGPGTSGGEALYEQFF TGTGCCAGCAGCTTAGGCCCCGGGACTAGCGGGGGGGAGGCTTTATATGAGCAGTTCTTC
once TRBJ2-3 TRBV12-5 TRBD2 CASGRGEYTDTQYF TGTGCTAGTGGGCGGGGGGAGTACACAGATACGCAGTATTTT
few TRBJ1-5 TRBV5-1 TRBD1 CASSLGQGINQPQHF TGCGCCAGCAGCTTGGGACAGGGAATAAACCAGCCCCAGCATTTT